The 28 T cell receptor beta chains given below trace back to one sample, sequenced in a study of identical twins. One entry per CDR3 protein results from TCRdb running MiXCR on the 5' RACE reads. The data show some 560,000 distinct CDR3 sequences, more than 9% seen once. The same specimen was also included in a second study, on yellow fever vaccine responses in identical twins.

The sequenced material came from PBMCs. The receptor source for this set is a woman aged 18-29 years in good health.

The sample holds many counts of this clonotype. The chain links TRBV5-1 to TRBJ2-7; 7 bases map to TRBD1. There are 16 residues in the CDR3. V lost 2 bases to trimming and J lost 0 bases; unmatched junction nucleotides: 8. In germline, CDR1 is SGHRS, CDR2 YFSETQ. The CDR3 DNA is TGCGCCAGCAGCTTCTCCGGGACAGAGAGCTCCTACGAGCAGTACTTC. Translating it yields CASSFSGTESSYEQYF.

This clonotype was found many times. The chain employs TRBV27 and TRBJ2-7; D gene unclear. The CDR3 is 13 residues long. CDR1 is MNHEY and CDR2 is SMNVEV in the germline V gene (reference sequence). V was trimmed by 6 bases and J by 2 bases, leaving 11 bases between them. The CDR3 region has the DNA TGTGCCAGCAGCTCAGGCGTCACCTACGAGCAGTACTTC. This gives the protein CASSSGVTYEQYF.

CDR3 region: CASSQEGGTSGRRLYEQYF. Written as DNA, the CDR3 is TGTGCCAGCAGCCAAGAAGGCGGGACTAGCGGGAGAAGGCTCTACGAGCAGTACTTC. This chain connects TRBV4-2 to TRBJ2-7; the match to TRBD2 covers 14 bases. CDR1 LGHNA and CDR2 YNFKEQ come from the germline V gene. V trimming: 0 bases; J trimming: 3 bases; junction bases outside the gene matches: 10. The CDR3 has 19 amino acids.

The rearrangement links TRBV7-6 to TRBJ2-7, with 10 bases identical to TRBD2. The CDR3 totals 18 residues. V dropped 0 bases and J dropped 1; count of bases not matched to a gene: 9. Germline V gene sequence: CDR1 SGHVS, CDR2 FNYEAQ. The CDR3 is CASSLAPSGSGGSYEQYF. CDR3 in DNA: TGTGCCAGCAGCTTAGCGCCTAGCGGGAGTGGGGGGTCCTACGAGCAGTACTTC.

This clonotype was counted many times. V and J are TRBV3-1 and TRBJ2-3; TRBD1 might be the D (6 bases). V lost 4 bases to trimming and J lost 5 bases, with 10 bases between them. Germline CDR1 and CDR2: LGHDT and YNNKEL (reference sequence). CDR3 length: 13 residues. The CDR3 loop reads CASSLQGRDTQYF. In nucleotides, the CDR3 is TGTGCCAGCAGCCTTCAGGGGAGAGATACGCAGTATTTT.

The CDR3 reads CASSLTWKRDLTSYEQYF. CDR3 bases: TGCGCCAGCAGCCTTACCTGGAAAAGGGACCTTACATCCTACGAGCAGTACTTC. V usage is TRBV4-3 and J usage is TRBJ2-7; D tentatively reads TRBD1 or TRBD2 (5 bases each). This CDR3 contains 18 residues. Looked up from germline, CDR1 is LGHNA and CDR2 is YSLEER. Trimming took off 4 bases at V and 1 base at J, with 23 bases between the two ends.

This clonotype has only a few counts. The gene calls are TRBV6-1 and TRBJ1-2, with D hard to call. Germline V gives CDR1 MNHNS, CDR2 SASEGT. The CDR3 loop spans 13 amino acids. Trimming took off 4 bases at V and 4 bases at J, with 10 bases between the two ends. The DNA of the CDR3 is TGTGCCAGCAGTGGGACGGAGTTCTATGGCTACACCTTC. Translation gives CASSGTEFYGYTF.

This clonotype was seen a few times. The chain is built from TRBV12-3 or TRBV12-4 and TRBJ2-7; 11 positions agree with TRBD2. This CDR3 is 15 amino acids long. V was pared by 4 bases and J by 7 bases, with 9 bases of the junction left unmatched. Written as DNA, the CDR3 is TGTGCCAGCAGTTCCATAGCGGGAGGGCCGGTTGAGCAGTACTTC. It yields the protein CASSSIAGGPVEQYF.

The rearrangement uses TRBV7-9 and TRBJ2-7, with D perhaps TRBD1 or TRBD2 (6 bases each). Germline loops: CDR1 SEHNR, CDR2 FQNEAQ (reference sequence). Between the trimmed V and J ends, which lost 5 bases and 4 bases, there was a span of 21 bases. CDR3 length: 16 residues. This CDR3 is CASSQGGAGTPYEQYF. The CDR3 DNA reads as TGTGCCAGCAGCCAGGGCGGGGCAGGGACACCTTACGAGCAGTACTTC.

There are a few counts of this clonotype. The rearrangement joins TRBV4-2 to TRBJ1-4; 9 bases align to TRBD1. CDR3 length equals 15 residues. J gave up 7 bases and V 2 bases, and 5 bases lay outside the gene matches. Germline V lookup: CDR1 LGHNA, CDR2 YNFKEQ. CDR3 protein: CASSQQTGGSEKLFF. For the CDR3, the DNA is TGTGCCAGCAGCCAACAAACAGGGGGCAGTGAAAAACTGTTTTTT.

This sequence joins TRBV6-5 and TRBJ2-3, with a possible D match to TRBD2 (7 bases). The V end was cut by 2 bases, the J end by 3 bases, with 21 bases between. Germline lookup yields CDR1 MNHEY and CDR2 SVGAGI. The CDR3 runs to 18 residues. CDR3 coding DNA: TGTGCCAGCAGTTACCCCGGGGTAGGGGGGGGCCTTACAGATACGCAGTATTTT. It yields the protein CASSYPGVGGGLTDTQYF.

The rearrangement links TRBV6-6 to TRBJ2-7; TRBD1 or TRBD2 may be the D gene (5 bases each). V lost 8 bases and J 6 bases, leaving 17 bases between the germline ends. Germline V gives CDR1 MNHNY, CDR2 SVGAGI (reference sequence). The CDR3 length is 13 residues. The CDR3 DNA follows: TGTGCCAGCGCGGAGGCAGGGTGGGCCGAGCAGTACTTC. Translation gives CASAEAGWAEQYF.

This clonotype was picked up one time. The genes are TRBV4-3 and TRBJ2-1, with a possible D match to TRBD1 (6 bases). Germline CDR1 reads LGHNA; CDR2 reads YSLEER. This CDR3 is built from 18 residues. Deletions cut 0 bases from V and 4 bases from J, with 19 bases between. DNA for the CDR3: TGCGCCAGCAGCCAAGAGTCGGGACAAAAAACGCAATACAATGAGCAGTTCTTC. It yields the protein CASSQESGQKTQYNEQFF.

In nucleotides, the CDR3 is TGTGCCAGCAGTCTCCTCGGGGGGTTCAATCAGCCCCAGCATTTT. Protein: CASSLLGGFNQPQHF. The chain has TRBV28 and TRBJ1-5; D possibly corresponds to TRBD1 (5 bases). V was clipped by 5 bases and J by 3 bases, with 14 bases between them. This CDR3 is 15 amino acids long. The germline V gene has CDR1 MDHEN and CDR2 SYDVKM.

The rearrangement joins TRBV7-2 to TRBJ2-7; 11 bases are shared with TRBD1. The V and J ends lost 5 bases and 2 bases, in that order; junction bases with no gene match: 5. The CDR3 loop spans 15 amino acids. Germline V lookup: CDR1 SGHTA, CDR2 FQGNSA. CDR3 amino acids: CASSRLGQGAYEQYF. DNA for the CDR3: TGTGCCAGCAGCCGCCTGGGACAGGGGGCCTACGAGCAGTACTTC.

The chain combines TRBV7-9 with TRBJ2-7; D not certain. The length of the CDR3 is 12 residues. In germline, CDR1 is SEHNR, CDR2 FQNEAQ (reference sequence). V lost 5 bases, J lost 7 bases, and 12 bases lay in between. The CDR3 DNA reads TGTGCCAGCAGCCCACCAGCTCCGGAGCAGTACTTC. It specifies CASSPPAPEQYF.

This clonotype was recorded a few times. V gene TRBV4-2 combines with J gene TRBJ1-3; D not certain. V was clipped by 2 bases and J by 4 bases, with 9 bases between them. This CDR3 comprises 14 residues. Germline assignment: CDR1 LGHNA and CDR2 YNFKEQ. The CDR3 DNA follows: TGTGCCAGCAGCCAATCCCTTATGGGAAACACCATATATTTT. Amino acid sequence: CASSQSLMGNTIYF.

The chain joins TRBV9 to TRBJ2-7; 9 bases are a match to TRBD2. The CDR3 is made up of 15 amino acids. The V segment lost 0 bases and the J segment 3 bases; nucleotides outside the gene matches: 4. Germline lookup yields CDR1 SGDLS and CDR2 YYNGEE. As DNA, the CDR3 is TGTGCCAGCAGCGTAGCAGCGGGGGGCATCTACGAGCAGTACTTC. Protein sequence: CASSVAAGGIYEQYF.

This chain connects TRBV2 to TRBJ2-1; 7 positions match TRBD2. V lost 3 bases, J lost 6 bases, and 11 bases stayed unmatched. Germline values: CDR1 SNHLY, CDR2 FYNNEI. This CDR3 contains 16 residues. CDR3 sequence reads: CASSDVVGERGNEQFF. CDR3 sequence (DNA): TGTGCCAGCAGTGATGTTGTGGGGGAGCGGGGCAATGAGCAGTTCTTC.

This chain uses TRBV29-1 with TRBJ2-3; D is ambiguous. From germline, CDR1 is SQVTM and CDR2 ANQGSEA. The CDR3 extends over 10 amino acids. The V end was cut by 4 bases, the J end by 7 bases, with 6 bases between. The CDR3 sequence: CSVVLYTQYF. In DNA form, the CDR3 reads TGCAGCGTTGTTTTATATACGCAGTATTTT.

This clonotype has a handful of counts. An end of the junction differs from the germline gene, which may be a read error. CDR3 loop: CNARDQGGNYEQYF. CDR3 nucleotide sequence: TGCAATGCTAGAGATCAGGGGGGCAACTACGAGCAGTACTTC. This chain connects TRBV20-1 to TRBJ2-7; tentatively, D is TRBD1 (7 bases). The CDR3 length is 14 residues. Germline V gene data show CDR1 as DFQATT and CDR2 as SNEGSKA (reference sequence).

The CDR3 coding sequence is TGTGCCAGCAGCGTAGGGACAATCGGGGAGCAGTACTTC. This translates into CASSVGTIGEQYF. The chain employs TRBV9 and TRBJ2-7; TRBD1 is a possible D gene (5 bases). The CDR3 is 13 residues long. With 0 bases removed from V and 7 bases from J, the gap between germline ends came to 11 bases. Germline lookup yields CDR1 SGDLS and CDR2 YYNGEE.

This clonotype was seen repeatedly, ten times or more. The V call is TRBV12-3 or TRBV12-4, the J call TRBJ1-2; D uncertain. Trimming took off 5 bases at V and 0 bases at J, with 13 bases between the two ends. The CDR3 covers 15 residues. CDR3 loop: CASSPGPTPNYGYTF. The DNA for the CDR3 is TGTGCCAGCAGTCCGGGCCCGACCCCTAACTATGGCTACACCTTC.

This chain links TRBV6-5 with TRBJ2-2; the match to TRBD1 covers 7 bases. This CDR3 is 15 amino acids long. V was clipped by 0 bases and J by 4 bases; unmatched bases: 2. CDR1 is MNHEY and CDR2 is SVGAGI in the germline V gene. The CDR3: CASSYSDRSTGELFF. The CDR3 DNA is TGTGCCAGCAGTTACTCGGACAGGTCCACCGGGGAGCTGTTTTTT.

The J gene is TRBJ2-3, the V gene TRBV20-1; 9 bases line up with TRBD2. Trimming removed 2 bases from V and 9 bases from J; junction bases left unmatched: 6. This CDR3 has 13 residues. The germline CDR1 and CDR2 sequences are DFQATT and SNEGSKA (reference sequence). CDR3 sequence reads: CSARLAGILTQYF. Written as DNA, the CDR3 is TGCAGTGCTAGACTAGCGGGGATCTTGACGCAGTATTTT.

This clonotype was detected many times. The CDR3 DNA reads TGCAGCGTTGATCCGCGGCTAGGCAGGGGAAGTTTGCCGGAAATCTACGAGCAGTACTTC. This gives the protein CSVDPRLGRGSLPEIYEQYF. The genes are TRBV29-1 and TRBJ2-7; maybe TRBD1 (6 bases). Germline CDR1 SQVTM, CDR2 ANQGSEA. The V gene lost 3 bases and the J gene lost 3 bases, with 33 bases spanning the gap. The CDR3 runs 20 residues.

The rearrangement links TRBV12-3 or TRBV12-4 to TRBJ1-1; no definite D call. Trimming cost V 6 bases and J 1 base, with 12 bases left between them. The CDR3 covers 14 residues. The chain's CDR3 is CASSRGGWNTEAFF. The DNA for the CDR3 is TGTGCCAGCAGCCGGGGTGGGTGGAACACTGAAGCTTTCTTT.

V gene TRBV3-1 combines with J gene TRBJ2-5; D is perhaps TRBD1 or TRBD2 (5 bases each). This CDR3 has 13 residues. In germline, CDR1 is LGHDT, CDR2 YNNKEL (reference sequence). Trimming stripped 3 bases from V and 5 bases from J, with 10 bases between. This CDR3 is CASSQAWGETQYF. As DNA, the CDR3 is TGTGCCAGCAGCCAGGCGTGGGGGGAGACCCAGTACTTC.